What follows are 16 T cell receptor beta chains derived from one specimen sequenced in a study of control samples from healthy donors and cancer patients. Method: immunoSEQ multiplex PCR; TCRdb's copy keeps in-frame clones and lacks some. This table holds about 60,000 clones, 92% found once. The sequenced sample was PBMCs. The receptor source for this set is a man between 40 and 49 years old with colorectal cancer.

The chain recombines TRBV6-5 with TRBJ2-1; D not resolved. The CDR3 is 15 residues long. Per the germline V gene, CDR1 is MNHEY and CDR2 is SVGAGI. V lost 4 bases to trimming and J lost 0 bases, with 10 bases between them. CDR3 sequence reads: CASSSGNPSYNEQFF. DNA of the CDR3: TGTGCCAGCAGTTCAGGAAACCCCTCCTACAATGAGCAGTTCTTC.

This chain uses TRBV11-2 with TRBJ2-2; D is ambiguous. This CDR3 has 14 amino acids. Trimming left V 2 bases short and J 5 bases short, with 9 bases between. Germline V gene sequence: CDR1 SGHAT, CDR2 FQNNGV. The CDR3: CASSLISGTGELFF. Here the CDR3 DNA reads TGTGCCAGCAGCTTAATATCCGGGACCGGGGAGCTGTTTTTT.

The chain employs TRBV4-1 and TRBJ1-1, with D perhaps TRBD1 (5 bases). The CDR3 has 12 amino acids. Trimming took off 3 bases at V and 9 bases at J, with 11 bases between the two ends. Germline V gene sequence: CDR1 MGHRA, CDR2 YSYEKL. CDR3 sequence (DNA): TGCGCCAGCAGCCAGACCCAGGGAAAAGCTTTCTTT. This codes for CASSQTQGKAFF.

The gene calls are TRBV7-3 and TRBJ2-1; D is possibly TRBD2 (5 bases). Trimming took off 5 bases at V and 10 bases at J, with 21 bases between the two ends. Germline CDR1 and CDR2: SGHTA and FQGTGA. CDR3 length: 15 amino acids. The chain's CDR3 is CASSPNPHLGGEQFF. Here the CDR3 DNA reads TGTGCCAGCAGCCCCAATCCCCATCTAGGCGGGGAGCAGTTCTTC.

The rearrangement joins TRBV10-3 to TRBJ1-1; TRBD1 is a possible D gene (5 bases). Trimming took off 3 bases at V and 0 bases at J, with 11 bases between the two ends. Germline V gene data show CDR1 as ENHRY and CDR2 as SYGVKD. The CDR3 consists of 15 residues. The CDR3 loop is CAISETQDLNTEAFF. Here the CDR3 DNA reads TGTGCCATCAGTGAAACACAGGACCTGAACACTGAAGCTTTCTTT.

This clone was found a few times. V usage is TRBV18 and J usage is TRBJ1-6; D is unclear. V was cut by 3 bases and J by 0 bases, with 12 bases left in between. The CDR3 extends over 17 amino acids. Germline values: CDR1 KGHSH, CDR2 LQKENI. The DNA for the CDR3 is TGTGCCAGCTCACCCCTGGGCGGGAGCTCCTATAATTCACCCCTCCACTTT. Translation gives CASSPLGGSSYNSPLHF.

The chain employs TRBV21-1 and TRBJ1-5. TRBV21-1 is a pseudogene segment. This CDR3 contains 13 residues. For the CDR3, the DNA is TGTGCCAGCATCCCTGGAAGCGATCAGCCCCAGCATTTT. Translation gives CASIPGSDQPQHF.

The chain is built from TRBV6-5 and TRBJ1-5; D may be TRBD1 (6 bases). Germline-derived CDR1 and CDR2 are MNHEY and SVGAGI. Trimming left V 6 bases short and J 10 bases short, with 10 bases between. The CDR3 is made up of 11 amino acids. The CDR3 sequence is CASSGQSPQHF. The CDR3 nucleotides are TGTGCCAGCAGCGGACAGAGTCCCCAGCATTTT.

This clone has only one observation. V usage is TRBV19 and J usage is TRBJ2-7, with D unclear. CDR1 is LNHDA and CDR2 is SQIVND in the germline V gene (reference sequence). The CDR3 has 15 amino acids. The V end lost 2 bases, the J end lost 0 bases, and 11 bases lay between the germline ends. The CDR3 sequence is CASSISSGHSYEQYF. The CDR3 nucleotides are TGTGCCAGTAGTATAAGTTCCGGCCACTCCTACGAGCAGTACTTC.

In this sample, this clone turned up once. This sequence joins TRBV3-1 (or the pseudogene TRBV3-2) and TRBJ2-7; no clear D gene. The V end lost 5 bases, the J end lost 3 bases, and 8 bases lay between the germline ends. CDR3 length: 12 residues. Germline V lookup: CDR1 LGHDT, CDR2 YNNKEL (reference sequence). CDR3 nucleotide sequence: TGTGCCAGCAGCTCCGTAGTCTACGAGCAGTACTTC. Its translation: CASSSVVYEQYF.

The rearrangement joins TRBV5-1 to TRBJ1-1; D perhaps matches TRBD1 (5 bases). This CDR3 contains 13 residues. Between the trimmed V and J ends, which lost 6 bases and 4 bases, there was a span of 13 bases. Germline V gives CDR1 SGHRS, CDR2 YFSETQ. This CDR3 reads CASTGLGTTEAFF. The CDR3 region has the DNA TGCGCCAGCACCGGATTGGGGACCACTGAAGCTTTCTTT.

V and J are TRBV5-1 and TRBJ2-3; 8 bases match TRBD1. This CDR3 comprises 13 residues. The junction had 3 bases not matched to a gene; V was cut back by 0 bases and J by 9 bases. CDR1 is SGHRS, CDR2 YFSETQ, per germline. The CDR3 DNA reads as TGCGCCAGCAGCTTGGGGACAGGGTTGACGCAGTATTTT. Translation gives CASSLGTGLTQYF.

The rearrangement links TRBV18 to TRBJ1-2, with D maybe TRBD1 (5 bases). The CDR3 has 14 residues. Germline values: CDR1 KGHSH, CDR2 LQKENI. Trimming shortened V by 5 bases and J by 2 bases, and 12 bases separated the two germline ends. In DNA, the CDR3 is TGTGCCAGCTCATCAGGGCCGGTCAACTATGGCTACACCTTC. Residues: CASSSGPVNYGYTF.

The genes are TRBV5-4 and TRBJ2-6, with TRBD1 identical over 8 bases. The CDR3 is 17 amino acids. Germline V lookup: CDR1 SGHNT, CDR2 YYREEE (reference sequence). V shed 2 bases and J 0 bases; nucleotides not matched to a gene: 4. CDR3 nucleotides: TGTGCCAGCAGCTTTATACAGGGGGTCTCTGGGGCCAACGTCCTGACTTTC. Amino acids: CASSFIQGVSGANVLTF. The whole variable domain, filled in from reference TRBV5-4 and TRBJ2-6, reads ETGVTQSPTHLIKTRGQQVTLRCSSQSGHNTVSWYQQALGQGPQFIFQYYREEENGRGNFPPRFSGLQFPNYSSELNVNALELDDSALYLCASSFIQGVSGANVLTFGAGSRLTVL.

V gene TRBV6-1 combines with J gene TRBJ2-3; TRBD1 aligns across 9 bases. J lost 2 bases, V lost 3 bases, and 3 bases had no gene match. The CDR3 is 15 residues long. Germline lookup yields CDR1 MNHNS and CDR2 SASEGT. CDR3 in DNA: TGTGCCAGCAGTGACCGGGACAGGGCCACAGATACGCAGTATTTT. It yields the protein CASSDRDRATDTQYF.

This chain uses TRBV20-1 with TRBJ2-2, with no clear D. The CDR3 runs to 12 residues. V was clipped by 3 bases and J by 7 bases, with 9 bases between them. Looked up from germline, CDR1 is DFQATT and CDR2 is SNEGSKA (reference sequence). CDR3 amino acids: CSASGLNGELFF. CDR3 DNA: TGCAGTGCTAGTGGTCTGAACGGGGAGCTGTTTTTT.